These T cell receptor beta chains were read from a single sample in a study of control samples from healthy donors and cancer patients. Profiling relied on immunoSEQ multiplex PCR, and the TCRdb table lists in-frame clones only, not all of them. This sample has over 150,000 clones, with around 96% found just once. The specimen was blood. The receptors stem from a man aged 35-49 years in good health. Each CDR3 is given with its conserved first and last residue. Each record gives: V gene, D gene, clone size, J gene, CDR3 protein, CDR3 DNA. The D gene is left open where the match is weak. For some rows the clone size is stated as once, few or many, or as a class when expanded; others skip it.

TRBV18	.	.	TRBJ2-7	CASSSGGVREQYF	TGTGCCAGCTCCTCGGGGGGCGTACGCGAGCAGTACTTC
TRBV6-2/TRBV6-3	.	once	TRBJ1-2	CASSYGGDYGYTF	TGTGCCAGCAGTTACGGGGGCGACTATGGCTACACCTTC
TRBV7-2	TRBD1	.	TRBJ2-3	CASSLDWTGRSDTQYF	TGTGCCAGCAGCTTAGATTGGACAGGGCGGTCAGATACGCAGTATTTT
TRBV19	TRBD1	.	TRBJ2-7	CASSQPTGVDEQYF	TGTGCCAGTAGCCAACCGACAGGGGTGGACGAGCAGTACTTC
TRBV5-1	.	.	TRBJ2-7	CASSLEAVSYEQYF	TGCGCCAGCAGCTTGGAGGCAGTCTCCTACGAGCAGTACTTC
TRBV12-5	.	.	TRBJ2-7	CASGLTPTGGYEQYF	TGTGCTAGTGGTTTGACCCCGACCGGAGGGTACGAGCAGTACTTC
TRBV7-2	.	.	TRBJ1-1	CASSVTLWVTEAFF	TGTGCCAGCAGCGTGACTCTTTGGGTCACTGAAGCTTTCTTT
TRBV12-3/TRBV12-4	.	.	TRBJ1-5	CASRPGRNQPQHF	TGTGCCAGCAGGCCGGGACGGAATCAGCCCCAGCATTTT
TRBV4-3	.	.	TRBJ2-2	CASSPSTTGKDTGELFF	TGCGCCAGCAGCCCCTCTACGACGGGGAAGGACACCGGGGAGCTGTTTTTT
TRBV7-9	.	.	TRBJ1-2	CASPRGEVGVDGYTF	TGTGCCAGCCCGCGGGGAGAGGTCGGGGTTGATGGCTACACCTTC
TRBV30	.	once	TRBJ2-3	CAWSVTGGTVYF	TGTGCCTGGAGTGTAACCGGGGGCACCGTGTATTTT
TRBV12-3/TRBV12-4	.	.	TRBJ1-2	CASSFSESGYTF	TGTGCCAGCAGTTTTTCAGAAAGCGGCTACACCTTC
TRBV7-2	.	.	TRBJ2-7	CASSLYGGEQYF	TGTGCCAGCAGCTTATACGGGGGAGAGCAGTACTTC
TRBV3-1/TRBV3-2	.	.	TRBJ2-3	CASSQGQGRADTQYF	TGTGCCAGCAGCCAAGGTCAGGGGAGGGCAGATACGCAGTATTTT
TRBV19	.	.	TRBJ1-1	CASSPRAGTNTEAFF	TGTGCCAGTAGCCCCAGGGCAGGGACGAACACTGAAGCTTTCTTT
TRBV28	TRBD2	.	TRBJ2-7	CASSLFRGVDYEQYF	TGTGCCAGCAGTTTATTTCGGGGGGTGGACTACGAGCAGTACTTC
TRBV27	TRBD1	.	TRBJ1-6	CASSFGTVYSPLHF	TGTGCCAGCAGTTTTGGGACAGTTTATTCACCCCTCCACTTT
TRBV29-1	TRBD1	.	TRBJ1-1	CSVAGDRGETFF	TGCAGCGTGGCCGGTGACAGGGGTGAAACTTTCTTT
TRBV7-9	.	.	TRBJ2-6	CASSLTGPSGANVLTF	TGTGCCAGCAGCTTGACAGGCCCGTCTGGGGCCAACGTCCTGACTTTC
TRBV11-2	TRBD1	.	TRBJ1-1	CASSLEAGGLGAFF	TGTGCCAGCAGCTTAGAGGCAGGGGGACTTGGGGCTTTCTTT
TRBV9	.	once	TRBJ2-1	CASSVDVARSEQFF	TGTGCCAGCAGCGTGGACGTTGCGCGTAGTGAGCAGTTCTTC
TRBV4-1	.	.	TRBJ2-7	CASSQDRIGAVEQYF	TGCGCCAGCAGCCAAGATCGTATAGGGGCGGTCGAGCAGTACTTC
TRBV10-2	.	.	TRBJ1-1	CASSELGGMNTEAFF	TGCGCCAGCAGTGAGTTGGGGGGGATGAACACTGAAGCTTTCTTT
TRBV5-1	.	.	TRBJ2-7	CASSLGWESEQYF	TGCGCCAGCAGCTTGGGTTGGGAAAGCGAGCAGTACTTC
TRBV6-2/TRBV6-3	.	.	TRBJ2-7	CASSSRVGEQYF	TGTGCCAGCAGTTCTAGGGTGGGAGAGCAGTACTTC
TRBV4-3	.	once	TRBJ1-1	CASSQDPPGKDPRTEAFF	TGCGCCAGCAGCCAAGACCCCCCAGGGAAGGACCCGAGGACTGAAGCTTTCTTT
TRBV2	.	.	TRBJ2-3	CASSPRLSDTQYF	TGTGCCAGCAGTCCAAGACTATCAGATACGCAGTATTTT
TRBV3-1/TRBV3-2	.	.	TRBJ1-2	CASSQTDLTGYGYTF	TGTGCCAGCAGCCAAACAGACCTAACCGGCTATGGCTACACCTTC
TRBV30	TRBD1	.	TRBJ1-6	CAWSRQGRGSYNSPLHF	TGTGCCTGGAGCAGACAGGGGAGGGGCTCCTATAATTCACCCCTCCACTTT
TRBV7-9	.	.	TRBJ2-7	CASSLSQGWSYEQYF	TGTGCCAGCAGCTTATCCCAGGGATGGTCCTACGAGCAGTACTTC
TRBV7-9	.	.	TRBJ2-7	CASSLGGGYEQYF	TGTGCCAGCAGCTTAGGAGGGGGCTACGAGCAGTACTTC
TRBV5-8	.	.	TRBJ2-3	CASSLGKGTDTQYF	TGTGCCAGCAGCTTGGGGAAGGGAACAGATACGCAGTATTTT
TRBV27	TRBD1	.	TRBJ1-3	CASSSSRDSSGNTIYF	TGTGCCAGCAGTTCCTCAAGGGACAGCTCTGGAAACACCATATATTTT
TRBV27	.	.	TRBJ2-7	CASSLRREWYEQYF	TGTGCCAGCAGTTTACGCAGGGAGTGGTACGAGCAGTACTTC
TRBV4-1	.	.	TRBJ1-5	CASSPVGYSNQPQHF	TGCGCCAGCAGCCCAGTTGGGTATAGCAATCAGCCCCAGCATTTT
TRBV27	.	.	TRBJ1-1	CASSIGGPYTEAFF	TGTGCCAGCAGCATCGGCGGCCCCTACACTGAAGCTTTCTTT
TRBV7-9	.	.	TRBJ1-6	CASSLYSPYSPPHF	TGTGCCAGCAGCTTATACAGCCCGTATAGTCCCCCCCACTTT
TRBV9	.	once	TRBJ1-4	CASSVWGATNEKLFF	TGTGCCAGCAGCGTCTGGGGAGCAACTAATGAAAAACTGTTTTTT
TRBV24-1	TRBD2	.	TRBJ2-2	CATSDRAGDTGELFF	TGTGCCACCAGTGATCGGGCGGGGGACACCGGGGAGCTGTTTTTT
TRBV23-1	TRBD1	.	TRBJ1-6	CASSHVVRDSNSPLHF	TGCGCCAGCAGTCATGTCGTCCGGGACAGCAATTCACCCCTCCACTTT
TRBV15	.	once	TRBJ1-2	CATSRVWDSGYTF	TGTGCCACCAGCAGAGTTTGGGATTCGGGCTACACCTTC
TRBV19	.	once	TRBJ1-6	CASSILGNSPLHF	TGTGCCAGTAGTATCCTCGGGAATTCACCCCTCCACTTT
TRBV6-5	.	.	TRBJ1-3	CASRQGSRNTIYF	TGTGCCAGCAGACAGGGATCGAGAAACACCATATATTTT
TRBV11-2	.	.	TRBJ2-7	CASSWTSLYEQYF	TGTGCCAGCAGCTGGACATCGCTCTACGAGCAGTACTTC
TRBV6-5	TRBD1	.	TRBJ1-4	CASSWDRSNEKLFF	TGTGCCAGCAGTTGGGACAGGTCTAATGAAAAACTGTTTTTT
TRBV9	.	.	TRBJ1-1	CASSVGAGYPSNTEAFF	TGTGCCAGCAGCGTAGGGGCAGGGTATCCCTCGAACACTGAAGCTTTCTTT
TRBV5-1	TRBD2	.	TRBJ2-1	CASAIPGGAGYNEQFF	TGCGCCAGCGCAATTCCCGGGGGGGCGGGATACAATGAGCAGTTCTTC
TRBV4-1	.	.	TRBJ1-2	CASSYISGADYGYTF	TGCGCCAGCAGCTATATCTCGGGGGCGGACTATGGCTACACCTTC
TRBV3-1/TRBV3-2	.	.	TRBJ2-7	CASSPLGGEQYF	TGTGCCAGCAGCCCCCTCGGGGGAGAGCAGTACTTC
TRBV12-5	.	.	TRBJ2-2	CARGLVLWGGGYTGELFF	TGTGCTAGGGGTTTGGTACTTTGGGGGGGCGGTTATACCGGGGAGCTGTTTTTT
TRBV28	.	.	TRBJ1-4	CASSAFTTNEKLFF	TGTGCCAGCAGTGCATTCACAACTAATGAAAAACTGTTTTTT
TRBV6-2/TRBV6-3	.	.	TRBJ1-1	CASSYTERAFF	TGTGCCAGCAGTTACACAGAGAGGGCTTTCTTT
TRBV7-9	.	.	TRBJ1-1	CASSPVAGAAAFF	TGTGCCAGCAGCCCCGTCGCAGGGGCCGCAGCTTTCTTT
TRBV5-4	.	.	TRBJ1-1	CASSPQAGDTEAFF	TGTGCCAGCAGCCCACAGGCGGGGGACACTGAAGCTTTCTTT
TRBV24-1	.	.	TRBJ1-5	CATSDLGQPQHF	TGTGCCACCAGTGATTTAGGACAGCCCCAGCATTTT
TRBV6-5	.	.	TRBJ1-6	CASSYGRQETNSPLHF	TGTGCCAGCAGTTACGGGCGACAGGAAACTAATTCACCCCTCCACTTT
TRBV6-5	.	.	TRBJ1-6	CASNARQRRILHF	TGTGCCAGCAACGCTCGACAGAGACGTATCCTCCACTTT
TRBV7-2	.	.	TRBJ1-1	CASSRDNLRTEAFF	TGTGCCAGCAGCCGGGACAACCTGAGGACTGAAGCTTTCTTT
TRBV9	.	.	TRBJ1-6	CASSAHNSPLHF	TGTGCCAGCAGCGCGCATAATTCACCCCTCCACTTT